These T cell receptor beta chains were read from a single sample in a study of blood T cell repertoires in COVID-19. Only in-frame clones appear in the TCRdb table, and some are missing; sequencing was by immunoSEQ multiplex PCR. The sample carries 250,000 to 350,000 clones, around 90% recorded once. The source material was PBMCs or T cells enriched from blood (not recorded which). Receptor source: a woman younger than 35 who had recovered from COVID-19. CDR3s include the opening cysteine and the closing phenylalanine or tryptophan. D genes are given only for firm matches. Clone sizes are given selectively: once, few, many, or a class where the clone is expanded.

CDR3aa: CASSLVFDRVNTEAFF
CDR3nt: TGTGCCAGCAGCTTAGTGTTCGACAGAGTGAACACTGAAGCTTTCTTT
j_gene: TRBJ1-1
v_gene: TRBV7-9
abundance: NA
d_gene: NA

CDR3aa: CASSPWTEDNTIYF
CDR3nt: TGTGCCAGCTCACCCTGGACGGAGGATAACACCATATATTTT
j_gene: TRBJ1-3
v_gene: TRBV18
abundance: NA
d_gene: NA

CDR3aa: CATARDLAYEQYF
CDR3nt: TGTGCCACTGCGAGGGATTTGGCCTACGAGCAGTACTTC
j_gene: TRBJ2-7
v_gene: TRBV6-5
abundance: NA
d_gene: NA

CDR3aa: CASSYSLGLPTNTEAFF
CDR3nt: TGTGCCAGCAGTTACTCCCTGGGACTGCCTACAAACACTGAAGCTTTCTTT
j_gene: TRBJ1-1
v_gene: TRBV6-2/TRBV6-3
abundance: NA
d_gene: NA

CDR3aa: CASSQVYPGQGAGGYTF
CDR3nt: TGTGCCAGCAGCCAAGTCTACCCGGGACAGGGGGCGGGTGGCTACACCTTC
j_gene: TRBJ1-2
v_gene: TRBV4-2
abundance: NA
d_gene: TRBD1

CDR3aa: CASSPPSTGAKAFF
CDR3nt: TGTGCCAGCTCACCACCATCGACAGGTGCGAAAGCTTTCTTT
j_gene: TRBJ1-1
v_gene: TRBV18
abundance: NA
d_gene: NA

CDR3aa: CASQGQGLETQYF
CDR3nt: TGTGCCAGTCAGGGACAGGGGTTAGAGACCCAGTACTTC
j_gene: TRBJ2-5
v_gene: TRBV19
abundance: NA
d_gene: TRBD1

CDR3aa: CASSDRVGYTF
CDR3nt: TGTGCCAGCAGTGATCGCGTTGGCTACACCTTC
j_gene: TRBJ1-2
v_gene: TRBV6-1
abundance: NA
d_gene: NA

CDR3aa: CASSLQGADTQYF
CDR3nt: TGTGCCAGCAGTCTACAGGGGGCTGATACGCAGTATTTT
j_gene: TRBJ2-3
v_gene: TRBV28
abundance: once
d_gene: TRBD1

CDR3aa: CASSQIPGQGRHTEAFF
CDR3nt: TGCGCCAGCAGCCAAATTCCGGGACAGGGTAGGCACACTGAAGCTTTCTTT
j_gene: TRBJ1-1
v_gene: TRBV5-1
abundance: NA
d_gene: TRBD1

CDR3aa: CASSNRALNTEAFF
CDR3nt: TGTGCCAGTAGTAACAGGGCCCTGAACACTGAAGCTTTCTTT
j_gene: TRBJ1-1
v_gene: TRBV19
abundance: NA
d_gene: NA

CDR3aa: CASSLVAGGPRGQFF
CDR3nt: TGTGCCAGCAGCTTGGTAGCGGGAGGGCCCCGGGGGCAGTTCTTC
j_gene: TRBJ2-1
v_gene: TRBV5-6
abundance: NA
d_gene: TRBD2

CDR3aa: CASSLRALRDSSSYEQYF
CDR3nt: TGCGCCAGCAGCTTGCGAGCATTAAGGGACAGTAGCTCCTACGAGCAGTACTTC
j_gene: TRBJ2-7
v_gene: TRBV5-1
abundance: NA
d_gene: TRBD1

CDR3aa: CASTSPGYGYTF
CDR3nt: TGTGCCAGCACCTCCCCGGGGTATGGCTACACCTTC
j_gene: TRBJ1-2
v_gene: TRBV6-5
abundance: NA
d_gene: NA

CDR3aa: CASQHPTDRFSGVIKNIQYF
CDR3nt: TGTGCCAGCCAACACCCAACCGACCGGTTTTCAGGGGTCATCAAAAACATTCAGTACTTC
j_gene: TRBJ2-4
v_gene: TRBV18
abundance: NA
d_gene: NA

CDR3aa: CATRSASGRASYNEQFF
CDR3nt: TGTGCCACCCGATCGGCTAGCGGGAGGGCCTCCTACAATGAGCAGTTCTTC
j_gene: TRBJ2-1
v_gene: TRBV24-1
abundance: NA
d_gene: TRBD2

CDR3aa: CASSLDLTGTTDKLFF
CDR3nt: TGTGCCAGCAGCTTAGACTTAACCGGGACAACAGATAAACTGTTTTTT
j_gene: TRBJ1-4
v_gene: TRBV7-2
abundance: NA
d_gene: NA

CDR3aa: CASSTDRYYGYTF
CDR3nt: TGTGCCAGCAGTACGGACAGGTATTATGGCTACACCTTC
j_gene: TRBJ1-2
v_gene: TRBV5-4
abundance: NA
d_gene: TRBD1

CDR3aa: CATSRDRGWNTEAFF
CDR3nt: TGTGCCACCAGCAGAGATCGAGGTTGGAACACTGAAGCTTTCTTT
j_gene: TRBJ1-1
v_gene: TRBV15
abundance: NA
d_gene: NA

CDR3aa: CASSQETGDYGYTF
CDR3nt: TGCGCCAGCAGCCAAGAGACAGGGGACTATGGCTACACCTTC
j_gene: TRBJ1-2
v_gene: TRBV4-3
abundance: NA
d_gene: TRBD1

CDR3aa: CASEASGVYNEQFF
CDR3nt: TGTGCCAGTGAGGCTAGCGGGGTTTACAATGAGCAGTTCTTC
j_gene: TRBJ2-1
v_gene: TRBV28
abundance: NA
d_gene: TRBD2

CDR3aa: CASSQGTTPGGGEGEETQYF
CDR3nt: TGTGCCAGCAGCCAAGGGACCACCCCCGGGGGGGGCGAAGGTGAAGAGACCCAGTACTTC
j_gene: TRBJ2-5
v_gene: TRBV3-1/TRBV3-2
abundance: once
d_gene: TRBD2

CDR3aa: CASSESRTGTYEQYF
CDR3nt: TGTGCCAGCAGTGAATCTCGGACGGGGACTTACGAGCAGTACTTC
j_gene: TRBJ2-7
v_gene: TRBV6-1
abundance: NA
d_gene: NA

CDR3aa: CASSLRTASSYEQYF
CDR3nt: TGTGCCAGCAGCTTAAGGACAGCTTCCTCCTACGAGCAGTACTTC
j_gene: TRBJ2-7
v_gene: TRBV7-2
abundance: NA
d_gene: NA

CDR3aa: CASSPWTQPGNTIYF
CDR3nt: TGTGCCAGCAGCCCGTGGACTCAGCCTGGAAACACCATATATTTT
j_gene: TRBJ1-3
v_gene: TRBV9
abundance: NA
d_gene: NA

CDR3aa: CASSLVPSGINEQFF
CDR3nt: TGTGCCAGCAGCTTAGTTCCTAGCGGGATCAATGAGCAGTTCTTC
j_gene: TRBJ2-1
v_gene: TRBV11-2
abundance: NA
d_gene: TRBD2

CDR3aa: CASSLSGGANTEAFF
CDR3nt: TGTGCCAGCAGCTTATCTGGGGGGGCGAACACTGAAGCTTTCTTT
j_gene: TRBJ1-1
v_gene: TRBV7-9
abundance: NA
d_gene: NA

CDR3aa: CASSSRFDFATDTQYF
CDR3nt: TGTGCCAGCAGTTCCCGATTTGACTTTGCCACAGATACGCAGTATTTT
j_gene: TRBJ2-3
v_gene: TRBV6-2/TRBV6-3
abundance: NA
d_gene: NA

CDR3aa: CAISESPQGKYEQYF
CDR3nt: TGTGCCATCAGTGAGTCTCCCCAGGGGAAGTACGAGCAGTACTTC
j_gene: TRBJ2-7
v_gene: TRBV10-3
abundance: NA
d_gene: NA

CDR3aa: CASSGDRVQETQYF
CDR3nt: TGTGCCAGCAGTGGGGACAGGGTCCAAGAGACCCAGTACTTC
j_gene: TRBJ2-5
v_gene: TRBV2
abundance: NA
d_gene: TRBD1

CDR3aa: CASSGPGQGLNYGYTF
CDR3nt: TGTGCCAGCAGCGGACCCGGACAGGGACTAAACTATGGCTACACCTTC
j_gene: TRBJ1-2
v_gene: TRBV5-4
abundance: NA
d_gene: TRBD1

CDR3aa: CASSGTRGSGNTIYF
CDR3nt: TGTGCCAGCAGCGGGACCAGGGGTTCTGGAAACACCATATATTTT
j_gene: TRBJ1-3
v_gene: TRBV7-9
abundance: NA
d_gene: NA

CDR3aa: CASRTQGYTEAFF
CDR3nt: TGTGCCAGCAGGACTCAGGGCTACACTGAAGCTTTCTTT
j_gene: TRBJ1-1
v_gene: TRBV27
abundance: NA
d_gene: NA

CDR3aa: CASSQSLREGLFQYF
CDR3nt: TGTGCCAGCAGCCAATCCTTGCGGGAGGGACTATTTCAGTACTTC
j_gene: TRBJ2-7
v_gene: TRBV14
abundance: NA
d_gene: TRBD2

CDR3aa: CATSDYPGPAREQFF
CDR3nt: TGTGCCACCAGTGATTACCCGGGTCCGGCGCGGGAGCAGTTCTTC
j_gene: TRBJ2-1
v_gene: TRBV24-1
abundance: NA
d_gene: NA

CDR3aa: CSASKGLGNQPQHF
CDR3nt: TGCAGTGCTAGTAAGGGGTTGGGCAATCAGCCCCAGCATTTT
j_gene: TRBJ1-5
v_gene: TRBV20-1
abundance: NA
d_gene: NA

CDR3aa: CASSLTGSEKLFF
CDR3nt: TGTGCCAGCAGTCTAACGGGAAGTGAAAAACTGTTTTTT
j_gene: TRBJ1-4
v_gene: TRBV9
abundance: NA
d_gene: NA

CDR3aa: CASSIAGGMYNEQFF
CDR3nt: TGTGCCAGTAGTATCGCGGGGGGGATGTATAATGAGCAGTTCTTC
j_gene: TRBJ2-1
v_gene: TRBV19
abundance: NA
d_gene: TRBD2

CDR3aa: CASRPGGSGKYNEQFF
CDR3nt: TGTGCCAGCAGGCCCGGAGGGAGCGGGAAGTACAATGAGCAGTTCTTC
j_gene: TRBJ2-1
v_gene: TRBV9
abundance: NA
d_gene: TRBD2

CDR3aa: CASSPLGLADPPSDTQYF
CDR3nt: TGTGCCAGCTCACCACTTGGACTAGCGGACCCACCGTCGGATACGCAGTATTTT
j_gene: TRBJ2-3
v_gene: TRBV18
abundance: once
d_gene: TRBD2

CDR3aa: CAISRQGTTSGNTIYF
CDR3nt: TGTGCCATCAGCCGACAGGGGACTACCTCTGGAAACACCATATATTTT
j_gene: TRBJ1-3
v_gene: TRBV10-3
abundance: once
d_gene: TRBD1

CDR3aa: CASSSAGGPDTQYF
CDR3nt: TGTGCCAGCAGCTCAGCGGGAGGGCCAGATACGCAGTATTTT
j_gene: TRBJ2-3
v_gene: TRBV5-4
abundance: NA
d_gene: TRBD2

CDR3aa: CASRFPGQGTLSGGYTF
CDR3nt: TGTGCCAGCAGGTTCCCGGGACAGGGGACCCTCTCTGGTGGCTACACCTTC
j_gene: TRBJ1-2
v_gene: TRBV5-4
abundance: NA
d_gene: TRBD1

CDR3aa: CASSLGVRDGELFF
CDR3nt: TGTGCCAGCAGCTTAGGGGTGCGGGACGGGGAGCTGTTTTTT
j_gene: TRBJ2-2
v_gene: TRBV7-9
abundance: NA
d_gene: NA

CDR3aa: CASSWETGSNQPQHF
CDR3nt: TGTGCCAGCAGTTGGGAGACAGGGTCCAATCAGCCCCAGCATTTT
j_gene: TRBJ1-5
v_gene: TRBV28
abundance: NA
d_gene: TRBD1

CDR3aa: CASRVTGAYEQYF
CDR3nt: TGTGCCAGCAGAGTAACAGGGGCCTACGAGCAGTACTTC
j_gene: TRBJ2-7
v_gene: TRBV28
abundance: NA
d_gene: TRBD1

CDR3aa: CASTGGLAGTYNEQFF
CDR3nt: TGCGCCAGCACTGGGGGGCTAGCGGGAACCTACAATGAGCAGTTCTTC
j_gene: TRBJ2-1
v_gene: TRBV10-2
abundance: NA
d_gene: TRBD2

CDR3aa: CASVEVYEQFF
CDR3nt: TGTGCCAGCGTCGAGGTCTATGAGCAGTTCTTC
j_gene: TRBJ2-1
v_gene: TRBV7-9
abundance: once
d_gene: NA

CDR3aa: CASKGAARLVDYGYTF
CDR3nt: TGTGCCAGTAAAGGGGCCGCCCGTCTTGTGGACTATGGCTACACCTTC
j_gene: TRBJ1-2
v_gene: TRBV19
abundance: NA
d_gene: NA

CDR3aa: CASSRTVDRLNTEAFF
CDR3nt: TGTGCCAGCAGCCGGACGGTTGACAGGCTGAACACTGAAGCTTTCTTT
j_gene: TRBJ1-1
v_gene: TRBV7-2
abundance: once
d_gene: NA

CDR3aa: CASSDATQYF
CDR3nt: TGTGCCAGCAGCGATGCTACCCAGTATTTT
j_gene: TRBJ2-3
v_gene: TRBV7-4
abundance: NA
d_gene: NA

CDR3aa: CATPGQGALLGYTF
CDR3nt: TGTGCCACCCCGGGACAGGGGGCCCTTTTGGGCTACACCTTC
j_gene: TRBJ1-2
v_gene: TRBV6-5
abundance: NA
d_gene: TRBD1

CDR3aa: CASSVQGGNEQFF
CDR3nt: TGTGCCAGCAGCGTACAAGGAGGCAATGAGCAGTTCTTC
j_gene: TRBJ2-1
v_gene: TRBV9
abundance: once
d_gene: NA

CDR3aa: CASRSGLVYNEQFF
CDR3nt: TGTGCCAGCAGGTCAGGACTAGTCTACAATGAGCAGTTCTTC
j_gene: TRBJ2-1
v_gene: TRBV2
abundance: NA
d_gene: TRBD2